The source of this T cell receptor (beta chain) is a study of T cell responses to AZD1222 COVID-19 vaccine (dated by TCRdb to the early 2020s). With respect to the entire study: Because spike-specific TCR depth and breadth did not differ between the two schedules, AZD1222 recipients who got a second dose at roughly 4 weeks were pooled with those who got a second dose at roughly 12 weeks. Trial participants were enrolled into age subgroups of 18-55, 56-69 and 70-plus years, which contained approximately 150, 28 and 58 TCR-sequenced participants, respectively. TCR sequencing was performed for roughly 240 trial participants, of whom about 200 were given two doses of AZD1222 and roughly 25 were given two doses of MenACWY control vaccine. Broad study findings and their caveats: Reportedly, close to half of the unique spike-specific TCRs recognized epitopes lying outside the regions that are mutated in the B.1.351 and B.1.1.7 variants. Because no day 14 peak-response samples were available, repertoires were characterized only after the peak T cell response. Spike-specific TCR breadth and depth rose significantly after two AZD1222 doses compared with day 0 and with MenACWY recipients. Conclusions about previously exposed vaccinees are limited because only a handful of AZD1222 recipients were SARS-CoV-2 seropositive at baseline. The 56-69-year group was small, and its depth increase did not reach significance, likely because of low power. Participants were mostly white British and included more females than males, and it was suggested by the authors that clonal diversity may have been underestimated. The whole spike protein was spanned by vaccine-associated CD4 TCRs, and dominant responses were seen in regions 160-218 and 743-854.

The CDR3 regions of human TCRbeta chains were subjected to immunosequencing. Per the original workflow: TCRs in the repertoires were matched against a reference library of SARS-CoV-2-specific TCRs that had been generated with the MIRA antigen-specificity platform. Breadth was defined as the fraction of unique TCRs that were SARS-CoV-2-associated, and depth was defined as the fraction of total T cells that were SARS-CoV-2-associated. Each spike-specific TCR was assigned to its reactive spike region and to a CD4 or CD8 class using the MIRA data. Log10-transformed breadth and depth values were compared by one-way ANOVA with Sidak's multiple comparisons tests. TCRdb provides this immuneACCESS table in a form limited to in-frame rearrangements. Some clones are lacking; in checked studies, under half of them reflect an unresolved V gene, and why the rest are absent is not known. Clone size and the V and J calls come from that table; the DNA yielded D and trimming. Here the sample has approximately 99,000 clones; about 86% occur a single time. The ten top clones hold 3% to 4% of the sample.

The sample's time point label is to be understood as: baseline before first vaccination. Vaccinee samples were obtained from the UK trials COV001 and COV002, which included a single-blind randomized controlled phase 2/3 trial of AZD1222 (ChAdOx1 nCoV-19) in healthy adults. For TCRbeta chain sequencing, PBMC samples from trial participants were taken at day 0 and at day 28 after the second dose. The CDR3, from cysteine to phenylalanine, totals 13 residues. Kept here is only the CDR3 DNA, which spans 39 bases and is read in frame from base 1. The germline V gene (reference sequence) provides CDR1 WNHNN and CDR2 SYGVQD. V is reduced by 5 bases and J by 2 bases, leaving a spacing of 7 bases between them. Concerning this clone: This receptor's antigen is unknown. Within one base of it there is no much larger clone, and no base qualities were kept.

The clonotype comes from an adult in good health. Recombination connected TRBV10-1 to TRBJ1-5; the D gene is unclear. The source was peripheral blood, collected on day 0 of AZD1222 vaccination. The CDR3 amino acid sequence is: CASSYGRNQPQHF. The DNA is TGCGCCAGCAGTTATGGACGCAATCAGCCCCAGCATTTT.